This TCR beta chain comes out of a study of vaccination and CD4 T cells after COVID-19. In regard to this clonotype: The antigen is unknown.

Sequencing of DNA taken from cultured CD4+ T cells relied on the Oncomine TCR Beta short-read assay. TCRdb processed the PCR reads anew with MiXCR; each CDR3 protein has one entry. The sample holds 7,000 or so distinct CDR3 sequences, around two fifths seen once. The treatment: approximately nine-day PBMC culture with coronavirus spike peptide pools or control peptides (ViraFEST assay). Before the COVID-19 pandemic (2011-2018), CD4+ T cells were obtained from the unexposed donor. Trimming removed 10 bases from V and 3 bases from J, with 15 bases in between. The germline CDR1 and CDR2 sequences are ENHRY and SYGVKD. The CDR3 is 14 residues long.

Sequencing was done on a sample of CD4+ T cells from blood, cultured in vitro. The sequence was collected from a human donor in good health. V usage is TRBV10-3 and J usage is TRBJ1-4; maybe TRBD1 (6 bases). The CDR3 region is CATGGPLPNEKLFF. CDR3 coding DNA: TGTGCCACCGGGGGGCCTCTTCCTAATGAAAAACTGTTTTTT.